The present T cell receptor beta chain was sequenced within a study of Graves' ophthalmopathy and Graves' hyperthyroidism. The study, taken as a whole, reports: Separation of ophthalmopathy from stable hyperthyroidism was achieved by a 13-signature model, at around 89% sensitivity and approximately 81% specificity.

This clonotype was counted only a few times. Its antigen is still unknown. The CDR3 spans 11 residues. The germline gives CDR1 SNHLY, CDR2 FYNNEI. Amplified material comprised TCR beta CDR3 regions derived from RNA transcripts. The workflow started with a first-round RT-PCR run with HTBI primers and then moved on to a second-round multiplex PCR. TCRdb called the multiplex PCR reads again in MiXCR, with one record for every CDR3 protein. The table includes 600,000 to 950,000 distinct CDR3 sequences, approximately 40% detected once. Active ophthalmopathy (CAS at least 3, NOSPECS at least 4), lasting under 3 months.

The sequence was collected from an adult man with Graves' ophthalmopathy. The chain uses TRBV2 and TRBJ2-7; a possible D gene is TRBD1 (5 bases). The DNA end lines up better with TRBJ2-1; the J call may be wrong. Sequencing was done on a sample of peripheral blood. For the CDR3, the DNA is TGTGCCAGCAGTGAGAGACAGGAGCAGTTCTTC. Translated: CASSERQEQFF.